The present entry profiles one T cell receptor (beta chain) with its context. Germline CDR1 is SGHRS and CDR2 is YFSETQ. Trimming cost V 8 bases and J 1 base, with 15 bases left between them. The CDR3 is 14 residues long. A second PCR, run for roughly 7 to 11 cycles, used a sample-barcoded 5' primer plus a J-beta primer mix. One entry per CDR3 protein, called by TCRdb with MiXCR from the 5' RACE reads. The sample lists around 690,000 distinct CDR3 sequences, 58% seen once, with roughly 34% in the top ten. The data stem from a study of blood T cells in healthy people across ages. V and J are TRBV5-1 and TRBJ2-5; D perhaps matches TRBD1 (6 bases). The sequence was obtained from a man aged 55 to 70 in good health. The sample consisted of blood. CDR3 residues: CARGHGLPQETQYF. CDR3 in DNA: TGCGCCAGGGGACATGGCCTTCCCCAAGAGACCCAGTACTTC.